Below are 23 T cell receptor beta chains sequenced from a single sample in a study of CD8+CD57+ T cells in acquired aplastic anemia. Both TCR beta VDJ combination and CDR3 sequence profiling were carried out. Genomic DNA was the template for this profiling. MiXCR, run by TCRdb on the reads, gives a single entry per CDR3 protein. This sample yields 200,000 or so distinct CDR3 sequences, of which approximately 51% are seen a single time; about 20% belongs to the top ten. Patients included in sequencing had previously demonstrated CD8+CD57+ cell expansion by flow cytometry. Sequenced material: sorted CD4+, CD8+, or CD8+CD57+ T cells (not recorded which) from PBMCs. These receptors were collected from a human donor with aplastic anemia.

This clonotype occurred many times. The chain carries TRBV6-5 and TRBJ1-5; D is possibly TRBD1 (6 bases). Looked up from germline, CDR1 is MNHEY and CDR2 is SVGAGI. CDR3 size: 16 residues. The ends were cut back, 5 bases at V and 4 bases at J, with 18 bases in the middle. In DNA form, the CDR3 reads TGTGCCAGCAGTCACCGGGGAGGGGGGCGTAATCAGCCCCAGCATTTT. Its translation: CASSHRGGGRNQPQHF.

The J gene is TRBJ2-7, the V gene TRBV20-1, with 8 bases identical to TRBD2. The CDR3 is 15 residues long. V lost 0 bases, J lost 3 bases, and 7 bases stayed unmatched. CDR1 and CDR2 from the germline V gene are DFQATT and SNEGSKA (reference sequence). CDR3 amino acids: CSARDAGRGVYEQYF. CDR3 nucleotides: TGCAGTGCTAGAGATGCTGGGCGGGGGGTCTACGAGCAGTACTTC.

The genes are TRBV19 and TRBJ2-7, with D maybe TRBD1 (8 bases). This CDR3 has 16 residues. Germline values: CDR1 LNHDA, CDR2 SQIVND (reference sequence). V lost 5 bases to trimming and J lost 0 bases, with 17 bases between them. This CDR3 is CASSQQGGTTSYEQYF. Written as DNA, the CDR3 is TGTGCCAGTAGTCAACAGGGGGGGACAACCTCCTACGAGCAGTACTTC.

V and J are TRBV24-1 and TRBJ1-5; possibly TRBD1 for D (5 bases). The germline V and J ends were trimmed by 2 bases and 2 bases, with 12 bases remaining between them. The CDR3 is 16 residues long. Germline V lookup: CDR1 KGHDR, CDR2 SFDVKD. This CDR3 reads CATSDSKGWGNQPQHF. CDR3 in DNA: TGTGCCACCAGTGATTCCAAGGGGTGGGGCAATCAGCCCCAGCATTTT.

The rearrangement links TRBV15 to TRBJ1-1; D is undetermined. From germline, CDR1 is LNHNV and CDR2 YYDKDF (reference sequence). The CDR3 loop spans 15 amino acids. V lost 3 bases and J 1 base, leaving 12 bases between the germline ends. Written as DNA, the CDR3 is TGTGCCACCAGCAGCCCCGACGGAAGGAACACTGAAGCTTTCTTT. This translates into CATSSPDGRNTEAFF.

This clonotype was counted between two and nine times. This sequence joins TRBV18 and TRBJ2-2; either TRBD1 or TRBD2 may fit D (5 bases each). From germline, CDR1 is KGHSH and CDR2 LQKENI. CDR3 length equals 15 residues. V was cut by 3 bases and J by 3 bases, with 11 bases left in between. The CDR3 DNA reads as TGTGCCAGCTCACCTGGACACGGGGACACCGGGGAGCTGTTTTTT. It yields the protein CASSPGHGDTGELFF.

This clonotype was detected ten times or more. The V gene is TRBV19, the J gene TRBJ2-7; TRBD1 matches at 7 bases. The V segment lost 4 bases and the J segment 7 bases; nucleotides outside the gene matches: 13. Germline V lookup: CDR1 LNHDA, CDR2 SQIVND (reference sequence). The CDR3 length is 15 residues. CDR3 residues: CASSTIGTANGEQYF. CDR3 in DNA: TGTGCCAGTAGTACCATAGGGACAGCTAATGGGGAGCAGTACTTC.

As concerns this clonotype: A much larger clonotype is one base distant, so this may be a read error. The J gene is TRBJ2-1, the V gene TRBV20-1; TRBD2 agrees at 11 bases. Germline loops: CDR1 DFQATT, CDR2 SNEGSKA (reference sequence). CDR3 length equals 15 residues. V trimming: 3 bases; J trimming: 10 bases; junction bases outside the gene matches: 11. CDR3 sequence: CSARRLAGLFDEQFF. For the CDR3, the DNA is TGCAGTGCTAGGAGACTAGCGGGGCTTTTCGACGAGCAGTTCTTC.

With respect to this clonotype: A read error may account for a junction end that differs from germline. The rearrangement links TRBV10-1 to TRBJ2-5; unclear D gene. The CDR3 sequence is 12 residues long. Germline V gene lookup returns CDR1 WNHNN and CDR2 SYGVQD (reference sequence). The chain's CDR3 is CASKESGETQYF. As DNA, the CDR3 is TGCGCCAGTAAAGAGAGTGGAGAGACTCAGTACTTC.

Of note for this clonotype: Being one base from a much bigger clone, this may be a read error. The chain has TRBV12-3 or TRBV12-4 and TRBJ2-2, with D perhaps TRBD1 (6 bases). The CDR3 length is 16 residues. Trimming took 6 bases from V and 5 from J, leaving 19 bases between them. The CDR3 sequence is CASRRRQEQRTGELFF. In DNA form, the CDR3 reads TGTGCCAGCAGACGTAGACAGGAGCAGAGGACCGGGGAGCTGTTTTTT.

In this sample, this clonotype turned up many times. The chain couples TRBV6-5 to TRBJ2-7; the match to TRBD1 covers 8 bases. The germline gives CDR1 MNHEY, CDR2 SVGAGI. CDR3 length equals 13 residues. The V and J ends lost 4 bases and 7 bases, in that order; junction bases with no gene match: 6. The CDR3 loop is CASSSGGLGEQYF. The CDR3 coding sequence is TGTGCCAGCAGTTCAGGGGGCCTGGGGGAGCAGTACTTC.

In the case of this clonotype: A read error may be the cause here, since a much bigger clone is one base away. This sequence joins TRBV3-1 and TRBJ1-1; no clear D. Germline CDR1 reads LGHDT; CDR2 reads YNNKEL (reference sequence). The V gene lost 4 bases and the J gene lost 4 bases, with 7 bases spanning the gap. This CDR3 is 12 amino acids long. The CDR3 sequence: CASSPVGTEAFF. The CDR3 DNA is TGTGCCAGCAGCCCAGTCGGCACTGAAGCTTTCTTT. The entire variable domain, with the rest obtained from reference TRBV3-1 and TRBJ1-1, is as follows: DTAVSQTPKYLVTQMGNDKSIKCEQNLGHDTMYWYKQDSKKFLKIMFSYNNKELIINETVPNRFSPKSPDKAHLNLHINSLELGDSAVYFCASSPVGTEAFFGQGTRLTVV.

CDR3 region: CSAYSGREAKNIQYF. The DNA of the CDR3 is TGCAGTGCTTACTCGGGGCGGGAAGCCAAAAACATTCAGTACTTC. The V gene is TRBV20-1, the J gene TRBJ2-4; possible D gene TRBD2, 6 bases. The CDR3 runs to 15 residues. Germline CDR1 and CDR2: DFQATT and SNEGSKA (reference sequence). Trimming cost V 5 bases and J 0 bases, with 14 bases left between them.

The chain joins TRBV25-1 to TRBJ1-2; D not certain. Germline lookup yields CDR1 MGHDK and CDR2 SYGVNS. V lost 3 bases and J lost 2, with 7 bases in between. CDR3 size: 13 residues. CDR3 loop: CASSDDTNYGYTF. In DNA form, the CDR3 reads TGTGCCAGCAGTGATGACACAAACTATGGCTACACCTTC.

Only a few counts were recorded for this clonotype. A much bigger clone sits one base away, suggesting this may be a read error. The rearrangement uses TRBV5-1 and TRBJ1-6, with D possibly being TRBD1 (6 bases). CDR3 length: 14 residues. CDR1 and CDR2 from the germline V gene are SGHRS and YFSETQ. The germline V and J ends were trimmed by 3 bases and 7 bases, with 11 bases remaining between them. The DNA of the CDR3 is TGCGCCAGCAGCTCCGCAGGGGAAAATTCACCCCTCCACTTT. This translates into CASSSAGENSPLHF.

V gene TRBV5-8 combines with J gene TRBJ1-2; D gene ambiguous. The CDR3 consists of 12 residues. In germline, CDR1 is SGHTS, CDR2 YDEGEE. The V gene lost 2 bases and the J gene lost 7 bases, with 9 bases spanning the gap. The CDR3: CASSLETGGYTF. In DNA form, the CDR3 reads TGTGCCAGCAGCTTAGAGACGGGTGGCTACACCTTC.

This clonotype was observed once. The chain has TRBV6-4 and TRBJ1-2; TRBD1 might be the D (5 bases). This CDR3 has 13 residues. V was trimmed by 5 bases and J by 7 bases, leaving 14 bases between them. Germline CDR1 is MRHNA and CDR2 is SNTAGT. The CDR3 coding sequence is TGTGCCAGCAGTTACGAGGGGCTCGGTGGCTACACCTTC. Translated, it gives CASSYEGLGGYTF.

This chain uses TRBV7-3 with TRBJ1-2, with 10 bases matching TRBD1. The CDR3 consists of 16 residues. Germline assignment: CDR1 SGHTA and CDR2 FQGTGA. With V trimmed by 2 bases and J by 4 bases, 7 bases remained unmatched. The CDR3 bases are TGTGCCAGCAGCTTATCGGGGACAGGGGAGAGCTATGGCTACACCTTC. It translates to CASSLSGTGESYGYTF.

The V call is TRBV5-1, the J call TRBJ1-2; unclear D gene. The CDR3 runs 15 residues. Germline CDR1 is SGHRS and CDR2 is YFSETQ. V shed 4 bases and J shed 4 bases, with 17 bases lying between them. The CDR3 loop reads CASSLHSGGVYGYTF. Written as DNA, the CDR3 is TGCGCCAGCAGCCTTCACTCCGGCGGGGTCTATGGCTACACCTTC. Looking up the rest from reference TRBV5-1 and TRBJ1-2 gives the full variable domain: KAGVTQTPRYLIKTRGQQVTLSCSPISGHRSVSWYQQTPGQGLQFLFEYFSETQRNKGNFPGRFSGRQFSNSRSEMNVSTLELGDSALYLCASSLHSGGVYGYTFGSGTRLTVV.

The V and J genes are TRBV24-1 and TRBJ2-1; tentative D call: TRBD1 (6 bases). With 3 bases removed from V and 12 bases from J, the gap between germline ends came to 20 bases. CDR1 and CDR2 from the germline V gene are KGHDR and SFDVKD. There are 15 residues in the CDR3. The CDR3 sequence is CATSDPKQGPDTQFF. The CDR3 DNA is TGTGCCACCAGTGATCCAAAACAGGGTCCGGATACGCAGTTCTTC.

This clonotype was seen only a few times. A clone one base away is much larger, so this may be a read error. The missing conserved phenylalanine or tryptophan at the end of this CDR3 makes a read error likely. V is TRBV9 and J is TRBJ1-6; unclear D gene. V was cut by 4 bases and J by 4 bases, with 9 bases left in between. Germline V gives CDR1 SGDLS, CDR2 YYNGEE. The CDR3 is 14 residues long. CDR3 region: CASSPPGYNSPLHL. DNA for the CDR3: TGTGCCAGCAGCCCACCCGGTTATAATTCACCCCTCCACTTG.

This clonotype was counted at least ten times. J is TRBJ1-1 and V is TRBV11-2; a weak D match, TRBD1 (5 bases). The CDR3 runs 13 residues. CDR1 SGHAT and CDR2 FQNNGV come from the germline V gene. The V end was cut by 3 bases, the J end by 1 base, with 6 bases between. Written as DNA, the CDR3 is TGTGCCAGCAGCTTTGGGGGGAACACTGAAGCTTTCTTT. Translated, it gives CASSFGGNTEAFF.

Regarding this clonotype: This may be a read error: a much more frequent sequence differs by one nucleotide. The rearrangement links TRBV10-3 to TRBJ1-2; the D is unclear. The CDR3 contains 13 residues. Germline V gene lookup returns CDR1 ENHRY and CDR2 SYGVKD. The CDR3 region is CASSLDLSSQYTF. DNA for the CDR3: TGTGCCAGCAGTTTGGACCTCTCAAGTCAGTACACCTTC.